One sample yielded the 15 T cell receptor beta chains listed below, sequenced in a study of blood T cell repertoires in COVID-19. Produced via immunoSEQ multiplex PCR; TCRdb's table is partial and in-frame only. The data hold around 140,000 clones, with about 89% observed a single time. Sequenced: peripheral blood. The origin of the receptors is an older woman with COVID-19, enrolled during active disease.

The rearrangement uses TRBV9 and TRBJ2-4, with 8 positions matching TRBD1. The V gene's germline CDR1 is SGDLS and CDR2 YYNGEE. CDR3 size: 16 residues. J was trimmed by 1 base and V by 6 bases; bases with no gene match: 9. The CDR3 loop is CASIINRGRAKNIQYF. The CDR3 DNA is TGTGCCAGCATCATAAACAGGGGGAGGGCCAAAAACATTCAGTACTTC. The complete variable domain, with remaining parts taken from reference TRBV9 and TRBJ2-4, reads DSGVTQTPKHLITATGQRVTLRCSPRSGDLSVYWYQQSLDQGLQFLIQYYNGEERAKGNILERFSAQQFPDLHSELNLSSLELGDSALYFCASIINRGRAKNIQYFGAGTRLSVL.

The chain joins TRBV11-2 to TRBJ2-3; 11 bases are shared with TRBD2. Germline assignment: CDR1 SGHAT and CDR2 FQNNGV. With 5 bases clipped from V and 6 bases from J, the junction kept 4 bases outside the gene matches. CDR3 length: 14 amino acids. The CDR3 coding sequence is TGTGCCAGCAGCCTTAGCGGGGGGGCGGATACGCAGTATTTT. Its protein is CASSLSGGADTQYF.

This clone appeared once. J is TRBJ1-3 and V is TRBV6-5; TRBD1 agrees at 8 bases. Germline lookup yields CDR1 MNHEY and CDR2 SVGAGI. The length of the CDR3 is 15 residues. With V trimmed by 6 bases and J by 1 base, 5 bases remained unmatched. For the CDR3, the DNA is TGTGCCAGCAGGCGACAGGGGAGGTCTGGAAACACCATATATTTT. Residues: CASRRQGRSGNTIYF.

The genes are TRBV6-4 and TRBJ1-4, with 9 bases lining up with TRBD1. Losses at the gene ends were 3 bases for V and 8 bases for J; bases not matched to a gene: 10. This CDR3 comprises 16 residues. Germline V gene data show CDR1 as MRHNA and CDR2 as SNTAGT. CDR3 region: CASSERGQGSREKLFF. DNA of the CDR3: TGTGCCAGCAGTGAGCGCGGACAGGGGTCACGGGAAAAACTGTTTTTT.

The chain joins TRBV7-9 to TRBJ1-1, with 8 bases that match TRBD1. The CDR3 consists of 14 residues. Germline V gene lookup returns CDR1 SEHNR and CDR2 FQNEAQ (reference sequence). Trimming at V came to 4 bases and at J to 3 bases, leaving 4 bases not matched to a gene. The CDR3 nucleotides are TGTGCCAGCAGCTCACAGGGGGTTGACACTGAAGCTTTCTTT. As protein: CASSSQGVDTEAFF.

V and J are TRBV7-2 and TRBJ2-1; possible D gene TRBD2, 6 bases. Germline CDR1 and CDR2: SGHTA and FQGNSA. Trimming pared 1 base from V and 4 bases from J, leaving 8 bases between. This CDR3 spans 14 amino acids. CDR3 sequence reads: CASSLGGDYNEQFF. The CDR3 DNA reads as TGTGCCAGCAGCTTAGGCGGGGATTACAATGAGCAGTTCTTC.

The V gene is TRBV14, the J gene TRBJ2-2, with unresolved D. Germline loops: CDR1 SGHDN, CDR2 FVKESK. V was clipped by 4 bases and J by 8 bases, with 17 bases between them. The CDR3 covers 15 residues. CDR3 residues: CASSRGSDPRGELFF. The DNA for the CDR3 is TGTGCCAGCAGCCGCGGTTCAGACCCGAGAGGGGAGCTGTTTTTT.

Of note for this clone: Other DNA variants within this sample encode the same CDR3. The chain has TRBV5-1 and TRBJ1-6; TRBD1 agrees at 7 bases. The CDR3 spans 18 residues. The germline CDR1 and CDR2 sequences are SGHRS and YFSETQ. J was trimmed by 0 bases and V by 0 bases; bases with no gene match: 6. As DNA, the CDR3 is TGCGCCAGCAGCTTGGGAGAGACAGGGAGCTCCTATAATTCACCCCTCCACTTT. Amino acids: CASSLGETGSSYNSPLHF.

The chain combines TRBV9 with TRBJ1-1; TRBD1 agrees at 10 bases. The CDR3 consists of 15 residues. Losses at the gene ends were 2 bases for V and 5 bases for J; bases not matched to a gene: 6. Germline V CDR1 and CDR2: SGDLS, YYNGEE. CDR3 sequence: CASSVQDRGLTEAFF. CDR3 DNA: TGTGCCAGCAGCGTTCAAGACAGGGGGCTGACTGAAGCTTTCTTT.

This rearrangement joins TRBV19 to TRBJ2-2; the match to TRBD2 covers 11 bases. The V gene end was trimmed by 5 bases and the J gene end by 5 bases; junction bases not matched to a gene: 13. The CDR3 has 18 residues. Germline V gene data show CDR1 as LNHDA and CDR2 as SQIVND (reference sequence). The CDR3 DNA follows: TGTGCCAGTAGTCCCACCCGACTAGCGGGGCGAAGGACCGGGGAGCTGTTTTTT. Encoded protein: CASSPTRLAGRRTGELFF.

The chain is built from TRBV15 and TRBJ1-4; tentative D call: TRBD1 (6 bases). V was cut by 5 bases and J by 8 bases, with 18 bases left in between. This CDR3 comprises 15 residues. CDR1 and CDR2 from the germline V gene are LNHNV and YYDKDF (reference sequence). The chain's CDR3 is CATSDRTGQGEKLFF. In DNA, the CDR3 is TGTGCCACCAGCGACCGAACAGGGCAAGGGGAAAAACTGTTTTTT.

The chain employs TRBV6-5 and TRBJ2-3; 8 nucleotides match TRBD1. The length of the CDR3 is 14 residues. CDR1 is MNHEY, CDR2 SVGAGI, per germline. V shed 6 bases, J shed 9 bases, and the junction held 11 bases outside the gene matches. CDR3: CASSLPDRGITQYF. The DNA of the CDR3 is TGTGCCAGCAGCCTACCTGACAGGGGAATAACGCAGTATTTT.

This clone is labeled medium-sized. This chain uses TRBV6-1 with TRBJ1-6; a weak D match, TRBD1 (6 bases). The CDR3 is made up of 12 amino acids. Trimming shortened V by 3 bases and J by 13 bases, and 10 bases separated the two germline ends. Germline V gene sequence: CDR1 MNHNS, CDR2 SASEGT. CDR3 nucleotides: TGTGCCAGCAGTGAGGGGGCGGGTCCCCTCCACTTT. Translated, it gives CASSEGAGPLHF.

Only a few counts were recorded for this clone. V gene TRBV5-1 combines with J gene TRBJ2-3; 7 bases map to TRBD1. J was trimmed by 4 bases and V by 4 bases; bases with no gene match: 6. The CDR3 totals 14 residues. Germline values: CDR1 SGHRS, CDR2 YFSETQ. The CDR3, as DNA: TGCGCCAGCAGCGGTAGACAGGGCGCAGATACGCAGTATTTT. The encoded protein is CASSGRQGADTQYF.

The chain uses TRBV29-1 and TRBJ2-7, with D maybe TRBD1 (7 bases). V lost 6 bases and J lost 5, with 14 bases in between. Looked up from germline, CDR1 is SQVTM and CDR2 is ANQGSEA. This CDR3 contains 12 residues. The CDR3 coding sequence is TGCAGCGTCGCGGGACAGTTTAACGAGCAGTACTTC. Encoded protein: CSVAGQFNEQYF.